The 21 T cell receptor beta chains given below trace back to one sample, sequenced in a study of CD4 T cells in relation to SARS-CoV-2 and coronaviruses. This table comes from immunoSEQ multiplex PCR, and its TCRdb copy is limited to in-frame clones, with some not included. Of about 28,000 clones listed, approximately 80% are singletons. CD4+ T cells from unexposed donors were obtained before the COVID-19 pandemic (2011-2018). After approximately 10 days of culture, CD4+ T cells were isolated. No antigen has been identified for these receptors. Sequenced sample: CD4+ T cells from PBMCs, cultured in vitro. All receptors derive from a human donor in good health.

This sequence joins TRBV7-3 and TRBJ2-1; D not resolved. The germline V gene encodes CDR1 SGHTA and CDR2 FQGTGA. With 5 bases removed from V and 6 bases from J, the gap between germline ends came to 14 bases. This CDR3 has 14 residues. In nucleotides, the CDR3 is TGTGCCAGCAGCCGCGCAGGCCCTGGCAATGAGCAGTTCTTC. Translation gives CASSRAGPGNEQFF.

The chain employs TRBV14 and TRBJ1-1, with D uncertain. Trimming shortened V by 2 bases and J by 2 bases, and 3 bases separated the two germline ends. The V gene's germline CDR1 is SGHDN and CDR2 FVKESK. The CDR3 runs to 12 residues. For the CDR3, the DNA is TGTGCCAGCAGCCAAATAAACACTGAAGCTTTCTTT. The encoded protein is CASSQINTEAFF.

V and J are TRBV5-5 and TRBJ2-5; a possible D gene is TRBD2 (6 bases). Germline CDR1 reads SGHKS; CDR2 reads YYEKEE (reference sequence). V lost 4 bases and J 5 bases, leaving 18 bases between the germline ends. The CDR3 has 15 amino acids. CDR3 amino acids: CASSGGVADRETQYF. CDR3 bases: TGTGCCAGCAGCGGCGGGGTAGCTGACCGGGAGACCCAGTACTTC. The full variable domain, its missing parts supplied by reference TRBV5-5 and TRBJ2-5, is DAGVTQSPTHLIKTRGQQVTLRCSPISGHKSVSWYQQVLGQGPQFIFQYYEKEERGRGNFPDRFSARQFPNYSSELNVNALLLGDSALYLCASSGGVADRETQYFGPGTRLLVL.

The chain links TRBV7-9 to TRBJ1-4; D gene unclear. V was pared by 2 bases and J by 7 bases, with 5 bases between. The CDR3 is 12 residues long. From germline, CDR1 is SEHNR and CDR2 FQNEAQ (reference sequence). The CDR3 sequence: CASSLTAEKLFF. CDR3 sequence (DNA): TGTGCCAGCAGCTTAACAGCTGAAAAACTGTTTTTT. The full variable domain, with the rest looked up from reference TRBV7-9 and TRBJ1-4, is DTGVSQNPRHKITKRGQNVTFRCDPISEHNRLYWYRQTLGQGPEFLTYFQNEAQLEKSRLLSDRFSAERPKGSFSTLEIQRTEQGDSAMYLCASSLTAEKLFFGSGTQLSVL.

The gene calls are TRBV7-8 and TRBJ2-7; 7 bases agree with TRBD1. The CDR3 spans 15 residues. Germline V gene lookup returns CDR1 SGHVS and CDR2 FQNEAQ. J gave up 3 bases and V 6 bases, and 11 bases lay outside the gene matches. The CDR3 DNA is TGTGCCAGCAGACTCTACAGGGGACAGAACTACGAGCAGTACTTC. It specifies CASRLYRGQNYEQYF.

The J gene is TRBJ2-7, the V gene TRBV5-5; possible D gene TRBD1, 6 bases. The length of the CDR3 is 11 residues. The germline gives CDR1 SGHKS, CDR2 YYEKEE (reference sequence). V lost 7 bases and J lost 1, with 6 bases in between. The DNA for the CDR3 is TGTGCCAGCGGACAGTCCTACGAGCAGTACTTC. This translates into CASGQSYEQYF.

The chain links TRBV6-6 to TRBJ1-2; no clear D. The germline CDR1 and CDR2 sequences are MNHNY and SVGAGI (reference sequence). The CDR3 totals 14 residues. Trimming pared 2 bases from V and 6 bases from J, leaving 13 bases between. The CDR3 nucleotides read TGTGCCAGCAGTTACGGGGTCCCGGGAGATGGCTACACCTTC. Its translation is CASSYGVPGDGYTF.

The chain combines TRBV18 with TRBJ2-3, with D tentatively TRBD2 (6 bases). This CDR3 region has 15 residues. Germline CDR1 and CDR2: KGHSH and LQKENI. V was trimmed by 6 bases and J by 2 bases, leaving 15 bases between them. CDR3 nucleotide sequence: TGTGCCAGCTCCCCCGTGCCGGGGGACACAGATACGCAGTATTTT. The encoded protein is CASSPVPGDTDTQYF.

The rearrangement joins TRBV5-1 to TRBJ1-2; 9 positions match TRBD1. Germline CDR1 reads SGHRS; CDR2 reads YFSETQ. Trimming removed 4 bases from V and 4 bases from J; junction bases left unmatched: 5. The CDR3 has 14 residues. The CDR3 here is CASSDGDRAYGYTF. CDR3 sequence (DNA): TGCGCCAGCAGCGATGGGGACAGGGCCTATGGCTACACCTTC.

The chain combines TRBV4-3 with TRBJ1-2, with a weak D call TRBD1 (6 bases). V gave up 3 bases and J gave up 4 bases, with 15 bases separating them. The length of the CDR3 is 15 residues. Per the germline V gene, CDR1 is LGHNA and CDR2 is YSLEER. The CDR3 sequence is CASSQGGGEVYGYTF. DNA of the CDR3: TGCGCCAGCAGCCAGGGAGGGGGGGAGGTCTATGGCTACACCTTC.

The chain has TRBV12-3 or TRBV12-4 and TRBJ1-1; TRBD1 might be the D (5 bases). This CDR3 is built from 12 residues. The V gene lost 6 bases and the J gene lost 3 bases, with 8 bases spanning the gap. CDR3 bases: TGTGCCAGCAGCCGGGGGGACACTGAAGCTTTCTTT. This encodes CASSRGDTEAFF.

The rearrangement links TRBV7-2 to TRBJ2-1; no definite D call. The CDR3 sequence is 13 residues long. With 5 bases removed from V and 2 bases from J, the gap between germline ends came to 7 bases. Per the germline V gene, CDR1 is SGHTA and CDR2 is FQGNSA. CDR3 region: CASSPRPYNEQFF. CDR3 nucleotides: TGTGCCAGCAGCCCGCGGCCCTACAATGAGCAGTTCTTC.

This clone was seen more than once but under ten times. The chain links TRBV29-1 to TRBJ1-1; D possibly corresponds to TRBD1 (5 bases). The germline V gene has CDR1 SQVTM and CDR2 ANQGSEA. The CDR3 is 11 residues long. V lost 6 bases, J lost 7 bases, and 12 bases lay in between. This CDR3 reads CSVAQGLEAFF. The CDR3 nucleotides read TGCAGCGTCGCCCAGGGACTTGAAGCTTTCTTT.

The chain is built from TRBV4-1 and TRBJ1-5; D remains ambiguous. The CDR3 is made up of 16 amino acids. The V end was cut by 2 bases, the J end by 2 bases, with 13 bases between. In germline, CDR1 is MGHRA, CDR2 YSYEKL. CDR3 amino acids: CASSQTTTRGNQPQHF. Written as DNA, the CDR3 is TGCGCCAGCAGCCAAACGACCACAAGGGGCAATCAGCCCCAGCATTTT.

The gene calls are TRBV6-2 or TRBV6-3 and TRBJ1-1, with no clear D. CDR3 size: 14 residues. Per germline, CDR1 MNHEY and CDR2 SVGEGT. Between the trimmed V and J ends, which lost 0 bases and 2 bases, there was a span of 7 bases. The CDR3 coding sequence is TGTGCCAGCAGTTACTCGGCGGAAAACACTGAAGCTTTCTTT. This sequence encodes CASSYSAENTEAFF.

This chain joins TRBV7-2 and TRBJ1-1; D is ambiguous. This CDR3 spans 16 amino acids. The germline V gene has CDR1 SGHTA and CDR2 FQGNSA. Between the trimmed V and J ends, which lost 5 bases and 1 base, there was a span of 17 bases. CDR3 sequence (DNA): TGTGCCAGCAGCCCCCGGGAACCGAGCCGGAACACTGAAGCTTTCTTT. This gives the protein CASSPREPSRNTEAFF. Complete variable domain (other parts from reference TRBV7-2 and TRBJ1-1): GAGVSQSPSNKVTEKGKDVELRCDPISGHTALYWYRQSLGQGLEFLIYFQGNSAPDKSGLPSDRFSAERTGGSVSTLTIQRTQQEDSAVYLCASSPREPSRNTEAFFGQGTRLTVV.

This clone was recorded a few times. The chain couples TRBV9 to TRBJ2-2, with D possibly matching TRBD1 (5 bases). The ends were cut back, 5 bases at V and 1 base at J, with 9 bases in the middle. The CDR3 runs to 14 residues. The V gene's germline CDR1 is SGDLS and CDR2 YYNGEE. CDR3 nucleotides: TGTGCCAGCAGTATCACAGGGAACACCGGGGAGCTGTTTTTT. Encoded protein: CASSITGNTGELFF.

This clone was detected a few times. The chain joins TRBV11-3 to TRBJ2-1; 8 nucleotides line up with TRBD2. This CDR3 is built from 17 residues. Germline assignment: CDR1 SGHNT and CDR2 YENEEA. J was trimmed by 3 bases and V by 5 bases; bases with no gene match: 12. The CDR3 DNA sequence: TGTGCCAGCAGCCTCCCCCCGGGAGGGGTTTACTACAATGAGCAGTTCTTC. Translation gives CASSLPPGGVYYNEQFF. Looking up the rest from reference TRBV11-3 and TRBJ2-1 gives the full variable domain: EAGVVQSPRYKIIEKKQPVAFWCNPISGHNTLYWYLQNLGQGPELLIRYENEEAVDDSQLPKDRFSAERLKGVDSTLKIQPAELGDSAVYLCASSLPPGGVYYNEQFFGPGTRLTVL.

V and J are TRBV9 and TRBJ2-2, with 10 bases identical to TRBD2. The germline V gene encodes CDR1 SGDLS and CDR2 YYNGEE. CDR3 length: 22 amino acids. Trimming at V came to 0 bases and at J to 0 bases, leaving 17 bases not matched to a gene. CDR3 amino acids: CASSVAGKREGLTRPNTGELFF. The CDR3, as DNA: TGTGCCAGCAGCGTAGCTGGGAAGCGGGAGGGTTTAACGCGGCCGAACACCGGGGAGCTGTTTTTT.

V gene TRBV7-9 combines with J gene TRBJ1-1; perhaps TRBD1 as D (5 bases). The CDR3 has 14 amino acids. In germline, CDR1 is SEHNR, CDR2 FQNEAQ (reference sequence). V was clipped by 2 bases and J by 1 base, with 8 bases between them. CDR3 in DNA: TGTGCCAGCAGCTTAAACAGGCCGAACACTGAAGCTTTCTTT. This encodes CASSLNRPNTEAFF.

The rearrangement joins TRBV4-3 to TRBJ1-1, with D tentatively TRBD1 (6 bases). The CDR3 runs to 16 residues. The germline gives CDR1 LGHNA, CDR2 YSLEER. The ends were cut back, 0 bases at V and 4 bases at J, with 15 bases in the middle. The CDR3 loop is CASSQDGAGASTEAFF. CDR3 sequence (DNA): TGCGCCAGCAGCCAAGATGGGGCAGGGGCGTCCACTGAAGCTTTCTTT.